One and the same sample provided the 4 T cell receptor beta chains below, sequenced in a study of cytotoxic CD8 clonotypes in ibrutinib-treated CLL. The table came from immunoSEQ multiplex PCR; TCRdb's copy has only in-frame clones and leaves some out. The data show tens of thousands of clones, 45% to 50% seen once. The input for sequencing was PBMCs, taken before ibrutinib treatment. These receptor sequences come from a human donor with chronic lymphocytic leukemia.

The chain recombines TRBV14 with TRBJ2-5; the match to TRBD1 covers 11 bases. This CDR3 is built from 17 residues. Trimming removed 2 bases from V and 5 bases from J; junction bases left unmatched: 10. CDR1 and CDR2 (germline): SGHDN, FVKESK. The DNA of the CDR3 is TGTGCCAGCAGCCAACTCCAGAGGACAGGGGGCGGCGAGACCCAGTACTTC. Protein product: CASSQLQRTGGGETQYF.

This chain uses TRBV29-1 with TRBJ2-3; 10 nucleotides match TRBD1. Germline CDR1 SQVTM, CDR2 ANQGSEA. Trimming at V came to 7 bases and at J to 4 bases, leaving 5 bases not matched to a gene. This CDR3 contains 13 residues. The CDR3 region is CSALTGGPDTQYF. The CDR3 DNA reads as TGCAGCGCTTTGACAGGGGGCCCAGATACGCAGTATTTT.

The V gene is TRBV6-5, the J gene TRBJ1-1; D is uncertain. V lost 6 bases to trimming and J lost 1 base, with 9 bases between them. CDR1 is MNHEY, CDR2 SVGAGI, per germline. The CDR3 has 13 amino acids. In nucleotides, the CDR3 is TGTGCCAGCAGCCGTACAAAGAACACTGAAGCTTTCTTT. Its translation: CASSRTKNTEAFF.

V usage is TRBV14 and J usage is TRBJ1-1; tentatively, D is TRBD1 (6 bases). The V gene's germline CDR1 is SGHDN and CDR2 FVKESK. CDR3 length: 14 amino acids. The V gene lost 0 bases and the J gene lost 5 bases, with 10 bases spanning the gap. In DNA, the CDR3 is TGTGCCAGCAGCCAAGATGAGGGGGGGACTGAAGCTTTCTTT. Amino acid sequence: CASSQDEGGTEAFF.